The 25 T cell receptor beta chains in this list originate from one sample, sequenced in a study of low-dose radiotherapy and immunotherapy resistance in tumors. TRAV- and TRBV-specific primers primed first-strand cDNA, covering alpha and beta chains. For amplifying TCRs, the PCR ran for about 20 cycles with Phusion, which was used together with a constant-region primer and the adapter on the V primers. TCRdb recomputed calls from the reads with MiXCR, one row per CDR3 protein. The sample gives 17,000 or so distinct CDR3 sequences, approximately 70% of which show up once; approximately 5.3% is in the top ten. These receptors came from a human donor with advanced metastatic prostate, ovarian, gallbladder or colorectal cancer (not recorded which). This table probably holds off-target reads from a library built for another chain.

The CDR3, as DNA: TGTGCCAGCAGATACGGTGGGACCTACGAGCAGTACTTC. This codes for CASRYGGTYEQYF. The rearrangement joins TRBV28 to TRBJ2-7; no clear D. This CDR3 has 13 amino acids. Germline loops: CDR1 MDHEN, CDR2 SYDVKM. The ends were cut back, 6 bases at V and 2 bases at J, with 11 bases in the middle.

The sample holds one count of this clonotype. This rearrangement joins TRBV20-1 to TRBJ2-1; TRBD2 agrees at 9 bases. This CDR3 has 14 residues. Germline CDR1 is DFQATT and CDR2 is SNEGSKA (reference sequence). Unmatched junction bases numbered 2, after V lost 5 bases and J lost 0 bases. CDR3 region: CSAYSGSSYNEQFF. Written as DNA, the CDR3 is TGCAGTGCTTATAGCGGGAGCTCCTACAATGAGCAGTTCTTC.

This chain uses TRBV4-1 with TRBJ2-1; D not certain. The ends were cut back, 3 bases at V and 5 bases at J, with 5 bases in the middle. The CDR3 runs 12 residues. Germline lookup yields CDR1 MGHRA and CDR2 YSYEKL. The CDR3 is CASSHRNNEQFF. Written as DNA, the CDR3 is TGCGCCAGCAGCCACCGAAACAATGAGCAGTTCTTC.

This rearrangement joins TRBV5-6 to TRBJ2-7, with D tentatively TRBD2 (7 bases). Trimming cost V 3 bases and J 0 bases, with 13 bases left between them. Germline CDR1 and CDR2: SGHDT and YYEEEE. The CDR3 contains 15 residues. Here the CDR3 reads CASSYKGGNSYEQYF. CDR3 coding DNA: TGTGCCAGCAGCTATAAGGGGGGGAACTCCTACGAGCAGTACTTC.

V gene TRBV4-1 combines with J gene TRBJ2-1; 7 nucleotides line up with TRBD2. CDR1 is MGHRA and CDR2 is YSYEKL in the germline V gene. The CDR3 sequence is 19 residues long. After removal of 1 base from V and 4 bases from J, the junction contained 16 bases not matched to a gene. CDR3 sequence: CASSQGTSAAGASYNEQFF. Written as DNA, the CDR3 is TGCGCCAGCAGCCAAGGGACTAGTGCGGCGGGAGCCTCGTACAATGAGCAGTTCTTC.

CDR3 loop: CASSLMGVDTEAFF. As DNA, the CDR3 is TGTGCCAGCAGTTTAATGGGGGTGGACACTGAAGCTTTCTTT. The chain combines TRBV12-3 or TRBV12-4 with TRBJ1-1, with D possibly TRBD1 on 5 matching bases. V was trimmed by 2 bases and J by 3 bases, leaving 10 bases between them. This CDR3 is 14 amino acids long.

The chain uses TRBV28 and TRBJ2-7; 8 nucleotides line up with TRBD1. Germline CDR1 is MDHEN and CDR2 is SYDVKM. This CDR3 is built from 15 residues. V lost 4 bases to trimming and J lost 5 bases; unmatched junction nucleotides: 10. For the CDR3, the DNA is TGTGCCAGCAGTTCCATCCGACAGGGGCGGAACGAGCAGTACTTC. Protein sequence: CASSSIRQGRNEQYF. Supplemented by reference TRBV28 and TRBJ2-7, the full variable domain reads DVKVTQSSRYLVKRTGEKVFLECVQDMDHENMFWYRQDPGLGLRLIYFSYDVKMKEKGDIPEGYSVSREKKERFSLILESASTNQTSMYLCASSSIRQGRNEQYFGPGTRLTVT.

V gene TRBV5-6 combines with J gene TRBJ2-7, with a possible D match to TRBD1 (5 bases). There are 15 residues in the CDR3. CDR1 SGHDT and CDR2 YYEEEE come from the germline V gene. V shed 1 base and J shed 2 bases, with 13 bases lying between them. Here the CDR3 DNA reads TGTGCCAGCAGCTTGAGCAGGGTCGTCACCTACGAGCAGTACTTC. The encoded protein is CASSLSRVVTYEQYF.

The chain carries TRBV5-1 and TRBJ1-1; 7 bases are shared with TRBD1. The V segment lost 2 bases and the J segment 6 bases; nucleotides outside the gene matches: 10. This CDR3 has 15 residues. Germline CDR1 is SGHRS and CDR2 is YFSETQ. CDR3 coding DNA: TGCGCCAGCAGCTTCAACAGGGGTAGAGTCTCTGAAGCTTTCTTT. Translating gives CASSFNRGRVSEAFF.

This clonotype occurred once. The rearrangement uses TRBV9 and TRBJ2-5, with 7 nucleotides matching TRBD1. The CDR3 consists of 14 residues. The V gene's germline CDR1 is SGDLS and CDR2 YYNGEE. V was pared by 3 bases and J by 6 bases, with 8 bases of the junction left unmatched. CDR3 DNA: TGTGCCAGCAGCGAGAGCAGGGGGACGAAGACCCAGTACTTC. It encodes CASSESRGTKTQYF.

The CDR3 nucleotides are TGTGCCAGCAGTTCGTCAGGGGCCCTCCACTTT. Protein product: CASSSSGALHF. The J gene is TRBJ1-6, the V gene TRBV28, with TRBD1 as a possible D gene (6 bases). V lost 4 bases and J lost 14, with 9 bases in between. The CDR3 runs 11 residues. Germline assignment: CDR1 MDHEN and CDR2 SYDVKM.

This chain connects TRBV28 to TRBJ2-3; 9 nucleotides line up with TRBD1. V lost 5 bases to trimming and J lost 4 bases; unmatched junction nucleotides: 10. In germline, CDR1 is MDHEN, CDR2 SYDVKM. This CDR3 is 16 amino acids long. The CDR3 DNA follows: TGTGCCAGCAGTCCACCGACAGGGGGTCAGGCAGATACGCAGTATTTT. It codes for CASSPPTGGQADTQYF.

This chain connects TRBV27 to TRBJ2-7; D gene unclear. This CDR3 region has 12 residues. V lost 6 bases and J lost 0, with 6 bases in between. Germline V gives CDR1 MNHEY, CDR2 SMNVEV (reference sequence). CDR3 DNA sequence: TGTGCCAGCAGGTCCGACTCCTACGAGCAGTACTTC. Residues: CASRSDSYEQYF.

The gene calls are TRBV4-1 and TRBJ1-2, with a possible D match to TRBD1 (6 bases). This CDR3 comprises 12 residues. V lost 5 bases and J lost 8, with 12 bases in between. Germline CDR1 reads MGHRA; CDR2 reads YSYEKL. CDR3 nucleotides: TGCGCCAGCAGCAGTTCAGGGGTCGGCTACACCTTC. It encodes CASSSSGVGYTF.

J is TRBJ2-6 and V is TRBV6-6, with D unresolved. CDR3 size: 16 residues. The V end lost 6 bases, the J end lost 0 bases, and 12 bases lay between the germline ends. Germline-derived CDR1 and CDR2 are MNHNY and SVGAGI (reference sequence). CDR3 amino acids: CASRSPGSSGANVLTF. CDR3 nucleotides: TGTGCCAGCAGGAGCCCGGGTAGCTCTGGGGCCAACGTCCTGACTTTC.

V is TRBV2 and J is TRBJ2-1; no reliable D call. V was pared by 11 bases and J by 0 bases, with 14 bases between. The length of the CDR3 is 14 residues. Germline values: CDR1 SNHLY, CDR2 FYNNEI. The CDR3 DNA is TGTGCCGACCGAGGAAGAAGCTCCTACAATGAGCAGTTCTTC. Translating gives CADRGRSSYNEQFF. Drawing the rest from reference TRBV2 and TRBJ2-1, the complete variable domain is EPEVTQTPSHQVTQMGQEVILRCVPISNHLYFYWYRQILGQKVEFLVSFYNNEISEKSEIFDDQFSVERPDGSNFTLKIRSTKLEDSAMYFCADRGRSSYNEQFFGPGTRLTVL.

This clonotype was found a few times. The J gene is TRBJ2-2, the V gene TRBV12-3 or TRBV12-4, with unresolved D. The CDR3 length is 13 residues. The V end lost 1 base, the J end lost 5 bases, and 5 bases lay between the germline ends. This CDR3 is CASSLGPTGELFF. As DNA, the CDR3 is TGTGCCAGCAGTTTAGGTCCAACCGGGGAGCTGTTTTTT.

V gene TRBV5-1 combines with J gene TRBJ1-5; maybe TRBD1 (5 bases). V shed 5 bases and J shed 3 bases, with 15 bases lying between them. The CDR3 is 15 amino acids. Germline V CDR1 and CDR2: SGHRS, YFSETQ. In DNA, the CDR3 is TGCGCCAGCAGTCCGTGGGACGCCTCCAATCAGCCCCAGCATTTT. The encoded protein is CASSPWDASNQPQHF.

This chain connects TRBV7-2 to TRBJ2-6; the D is unclear. Looked up from germline, CDR1 is SGHTA and CDR2 is FQGNSA. The germline V and J ends were trimmed by 5 bases and 1 base, with 6 bases remaining between them. The CDR3 loop spans 14 amino acids. CDR3 sequence reads: CASSLTSGANVLTF. The CDR3 DNA is TGTGCCAGCAGCCTTACATCTGGGGCCAACGTCCTGACTTTC. The complete variable domain, with remaining parts taken from reference TRBV7-2 and TRBJ2-6, reads GAGVSQSPSNKVTEKGKDVELRCDPISGHTALYWYRQSLGQGLEFLIYFQGNSAPDKSGLPSDRFSAERTGGSVSTLTIQRTQQEDSAVYLCASSLTSGANVLTFGAGSRLTVL.

This clonotype was seen a few times. This chain connects TRBV5-4 to TRBJ1-2; no reliable D call. The CDR3 sequence is 14 residues long. CDR1 is SGHNT, CDR2 YYREEE, per germline (reference sequence). Deletions cut 4 bases from V and 4 bases from J, with 14 bases between. The CDR3 coding sequence is TGTGCCAGCAGCCAACAGAGTATGGGCTATGGCTACACCTTC. Protein product: CASSQQSMGYGYTF.

The rearrangement joins TRBV6-2 or TRBV6-3 to TRBJ2-1; D perhaps matches TRBD2 (5 bases). Germline CDR1 reads MNHEY; CDR2 reads SVGEGT. Trimming stripped 5 bases from V and 16 bases from J, with 18 bases between. The CDR3 sequence is 12 residues long. The CDR3 here is CASSPDSSRSFF. In nucleotides, the CDR3 is TGTGCCAGCAGTCCGGACTCCTCGCGTAGTTTCTTC.

This chain links TRBV6-8 with TRBJ2-7; TRBD2 is a possible D gene (7 bases). V lost 5 bases, J lost 4 bases, and 18 bases lay in between. Germline V CDR1 and CDR2: MNHGY, SAAAGT. The length of the CDR3 is 15 residues. The CDR3 region has the DNA TGTGCCAGCAGTCCCCGGGGAGGGGGGCTATACGAGCAGTACTTC. Its translation: CASSPRGGGLYEQYF.

The CDR3 DNA sequence: TGCAGCGCCGCCGAGAATGGCTACACCTTC. Encoded protein: CSAAENGYTF. V gene TRBV29-1 combines with J gene TRBJ1-2; D is unclear. Trimming pared 7 bases from V and 6 bases from J, leaving 9 bases between. The V gene's germline CDR1 is SQVTM and CDR2 ANQGSEA. This CDR3 region has 10 residues.

J is TRBJ2-2 and V is TRBV5-6; 8 bases are shared with TRBD2. Germline V gene data show CDR1 as SGHDT and CDR2 as YYEEEE. The CDR3 is 18 residues long. J was trimmed by 1 base and V by 4 bases; bases with no gene match: 12. This CDR3 reads CASSKTWGSGENTGELFF. Written as DNA, the CDR3 is TGTGCCAGCAGCAAAACGTGGGGTAGCGGGGAGAACACCGGGGAGCTGTTTTTT. The full variable domain, rest sourced from reference TRBV5-6 and TRBJ2-2, is DAGVTQSPTHLIKTRGQQVTLRCSPKSGHDTVSWYQQALGQGPQFIFQYYEEEERQRGNFPDRFSGHQFPNYSSELNVNALLLGDSALYLCASSKTWGSGENTGELFFGEGSRLTVL.

V usage is TRBV11-2 and J usage is TRBJ2-5; D tentatively reads TRBD1 or TRBD2 (5 bases each). The CDR3 is made up of 15 amino acids. The germline CDR1 and CDR2 sequences are SGHAT and FQNNGV. Trimming left V 5 bases short and J 2 bases short, with 15 bases between. CDR3 nucleotide sequence: TGTGCCAGCAGCACCGGGACGGGACGACAAGAGACCCAGTACTTC. Translated: CASSTGTGRQETQYF.